This paragraph covers one T cell receptor beta chain sequence. This entry comes from a study of blood T cell repertoires in COVID-19. Study-wide context: Collection of acute and convalescent COVID-19 samples took place in the United States, Italy and Spain. PBMCs, B-cell-depleted T cells, or T cells provided the cDNA or gDNA that made up the material.

The V segment lost 9 bases and the J segment 6 bases; nucleotides outside the gene matches: 10. The germline V gene encodes CDR1 KGHDR and CDR2 SFDVKD. The CDR3 sequence is 14 residues long. In the study's own analysis: Counts of nucleated cells, estimated from reference gene primer amplification, were obtained. The method was immunoSEQ multiplex PCR; TCRdb's version includes in-frame clones alone and lacks a portion of them. From that table come the V and J calls and clone size; the DNA was used to work out D and trimming. The repertoire holds about 93,000 clones, about 80% seen once, with about 15% in the top ten.

This TCR was recovered from a human donor in a cohort sampled during active COVID-19. The chain employs TRBV24-1 and TRBJ2-3, with 8 bases lining up with TRBD2. The sequenced material came from peripheral blood. The CDR3 sequence is CATAGREAADTQYF. For the CDR3, the DNA is TGTGCCACCGCCGGGCGGGAGGCTGCCGATACGCAGTATTTT.